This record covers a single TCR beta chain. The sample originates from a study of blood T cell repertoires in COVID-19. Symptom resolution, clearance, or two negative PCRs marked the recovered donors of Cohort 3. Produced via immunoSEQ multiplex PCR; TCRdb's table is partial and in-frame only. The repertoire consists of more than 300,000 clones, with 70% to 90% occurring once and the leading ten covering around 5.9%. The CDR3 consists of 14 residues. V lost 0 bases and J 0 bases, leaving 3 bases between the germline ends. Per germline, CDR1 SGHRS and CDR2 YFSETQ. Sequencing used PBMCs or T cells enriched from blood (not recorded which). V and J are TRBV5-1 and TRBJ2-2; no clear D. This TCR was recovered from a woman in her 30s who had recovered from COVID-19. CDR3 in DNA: TGCGCCAGCAGCTTGGACACGAACACCGGGGAGCTGTTTTTT. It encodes CASSLDTNTGELFF. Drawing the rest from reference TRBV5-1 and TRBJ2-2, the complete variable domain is KAGVTQTPRYLIKTRGQQVTLSCSPISGHRSVSWYQQTPGQGLQFLFEYFSETQRNKGNFPGRFSGRQFSNSRSEMNVSTLELGDSALYLCASSLDTNTGELFFGEGSRLTVL.